This T cell receptor beta chain appears in the sequencing data of a study of cytomegalovirus exposure and HLA in healthy donors. General study points: It was in a later analysis that TCR association rates were seen to vary by HLA locus, highest for DRB1 and lowest for HLA-C. Listed as cytomegalovirus-associated were 150 to 200 TCR beta chains.

V gave up 7 bases and J gave up 8 bases, with 17 bases separating them. This CDR3 is built from 13 residues. Germline CDR1 and CDR2: LNHDA and SQIVND (reference sequence). PCR amplification relied on 60 Vbeta primers (plus 13 Jbeta primers). TCRdb's table, derived via immunoSEQ multiplex PCR, lists solely in-frame clones and lacks some. The profile shows approximately 120,000 clones, approximately 69% of them singletons. Remarks on this clone: Its antigen remains unidentified.

V gene TRBV19 combines with J gene TRBJ1-2; D is possibly TRBD1 (6 bases). This clonotype was sampled from a man aged 35 to 55 in good health and CMV-seropositive. Sequences were obtained from PBMCs. The CDR3 reads CASTTPGEGGYTF. The DNA for the CDR3 is TGTGCCAGTACCACCCCAGGGGAGGGCGGCTACACCTTC.